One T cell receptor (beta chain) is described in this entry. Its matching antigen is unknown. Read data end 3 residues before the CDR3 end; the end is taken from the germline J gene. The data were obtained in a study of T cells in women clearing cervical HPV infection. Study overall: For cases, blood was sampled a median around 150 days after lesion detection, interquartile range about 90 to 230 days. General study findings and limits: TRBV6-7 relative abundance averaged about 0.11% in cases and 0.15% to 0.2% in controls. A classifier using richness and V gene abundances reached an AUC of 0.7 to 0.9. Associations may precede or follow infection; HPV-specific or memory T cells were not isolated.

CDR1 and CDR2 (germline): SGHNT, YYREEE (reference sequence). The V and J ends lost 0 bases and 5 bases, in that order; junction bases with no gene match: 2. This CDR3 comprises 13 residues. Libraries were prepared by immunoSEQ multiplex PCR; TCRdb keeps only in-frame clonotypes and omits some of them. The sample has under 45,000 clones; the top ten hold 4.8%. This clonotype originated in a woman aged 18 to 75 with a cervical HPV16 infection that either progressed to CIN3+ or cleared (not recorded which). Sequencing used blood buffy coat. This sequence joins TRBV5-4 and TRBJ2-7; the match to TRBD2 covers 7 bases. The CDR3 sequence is CASSLAGGNEQYF. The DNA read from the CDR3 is TGTGCCAGCAGCTTGGCCGGGGGGAACGAG.